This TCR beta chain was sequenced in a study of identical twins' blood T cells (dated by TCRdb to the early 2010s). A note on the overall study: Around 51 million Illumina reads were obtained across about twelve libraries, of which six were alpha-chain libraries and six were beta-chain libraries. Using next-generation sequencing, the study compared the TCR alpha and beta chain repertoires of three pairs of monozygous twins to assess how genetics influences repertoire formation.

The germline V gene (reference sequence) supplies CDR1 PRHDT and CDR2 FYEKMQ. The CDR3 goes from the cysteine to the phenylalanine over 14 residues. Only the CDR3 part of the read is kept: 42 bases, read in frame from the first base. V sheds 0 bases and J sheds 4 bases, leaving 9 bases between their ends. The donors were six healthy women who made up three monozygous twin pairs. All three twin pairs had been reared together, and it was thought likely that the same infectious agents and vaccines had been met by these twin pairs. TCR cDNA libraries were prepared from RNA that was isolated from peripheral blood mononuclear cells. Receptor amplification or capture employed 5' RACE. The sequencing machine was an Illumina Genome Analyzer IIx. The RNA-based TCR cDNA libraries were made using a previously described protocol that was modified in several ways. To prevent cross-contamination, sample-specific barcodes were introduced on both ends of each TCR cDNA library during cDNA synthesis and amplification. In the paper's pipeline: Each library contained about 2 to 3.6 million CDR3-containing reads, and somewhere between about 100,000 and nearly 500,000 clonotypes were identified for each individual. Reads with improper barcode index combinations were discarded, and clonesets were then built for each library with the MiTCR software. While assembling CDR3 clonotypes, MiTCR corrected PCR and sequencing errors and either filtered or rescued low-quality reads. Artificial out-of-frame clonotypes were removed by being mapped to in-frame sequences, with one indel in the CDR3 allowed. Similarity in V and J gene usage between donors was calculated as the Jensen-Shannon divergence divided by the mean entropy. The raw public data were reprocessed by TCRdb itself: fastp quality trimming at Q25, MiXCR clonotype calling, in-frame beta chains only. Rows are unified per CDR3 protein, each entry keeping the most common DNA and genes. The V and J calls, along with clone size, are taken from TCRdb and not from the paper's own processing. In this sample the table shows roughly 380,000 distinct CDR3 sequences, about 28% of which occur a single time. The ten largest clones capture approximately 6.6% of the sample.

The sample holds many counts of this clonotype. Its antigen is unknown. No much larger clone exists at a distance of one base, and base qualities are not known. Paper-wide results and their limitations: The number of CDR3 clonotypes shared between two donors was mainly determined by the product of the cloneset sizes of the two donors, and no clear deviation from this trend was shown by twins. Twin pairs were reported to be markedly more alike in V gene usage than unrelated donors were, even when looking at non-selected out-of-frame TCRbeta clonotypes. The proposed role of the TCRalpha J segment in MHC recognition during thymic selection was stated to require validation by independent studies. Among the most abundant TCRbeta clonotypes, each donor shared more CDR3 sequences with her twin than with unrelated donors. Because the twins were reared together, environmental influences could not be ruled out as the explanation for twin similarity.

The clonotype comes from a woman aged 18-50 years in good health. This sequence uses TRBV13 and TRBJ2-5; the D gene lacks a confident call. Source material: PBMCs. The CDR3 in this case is CASSLGLARETQYF. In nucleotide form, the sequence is TGTGCCAGCAGCTTAGGACTTGCAAGAGAGACCCAGTACTTC.